This T cell receptor beta chain was sequenced in a study of blood T cell repertoires in COVID-19. In the study overall: PBMCs, B-cell-depleted T cells, or T cells were the source of the cDNA or gDNA that made up the material.

Source study methods: Nucleated cell counts were estimated from reference gene primer amplification. The protocol was immunoSEQ multiplex PCR, while the TCRdb copy is restricted to in-frame clones and leaves out a portion. The V and J calls and clone size are taken from that table; D and trimming were inferred from the DNA. The sample carries approximately 170,000 clones, more than 65% recorded once. The germline V and J ends were trimmed by 1 base and 0 bases, with 6 bases remaining between them. CDR1 is SGHNT and CDR2 is YENEEA in the germline V gene. This CDR3 has 14 amino acids. V usage is TRBV11-3 and J usage is TRBJ1-1, with D possibly being TRBD1 (5 bases). The sequence was collected from a man in his 70s with active or convalescent COVID-19. The sample consisted of peripheral blood. CDR3 coding DNA: TGTGCCAGCAGCTTAGGACAGATGAACACTGAAGCTTTCTTT. This sequence encodes CASSLGQMNTEAFF.